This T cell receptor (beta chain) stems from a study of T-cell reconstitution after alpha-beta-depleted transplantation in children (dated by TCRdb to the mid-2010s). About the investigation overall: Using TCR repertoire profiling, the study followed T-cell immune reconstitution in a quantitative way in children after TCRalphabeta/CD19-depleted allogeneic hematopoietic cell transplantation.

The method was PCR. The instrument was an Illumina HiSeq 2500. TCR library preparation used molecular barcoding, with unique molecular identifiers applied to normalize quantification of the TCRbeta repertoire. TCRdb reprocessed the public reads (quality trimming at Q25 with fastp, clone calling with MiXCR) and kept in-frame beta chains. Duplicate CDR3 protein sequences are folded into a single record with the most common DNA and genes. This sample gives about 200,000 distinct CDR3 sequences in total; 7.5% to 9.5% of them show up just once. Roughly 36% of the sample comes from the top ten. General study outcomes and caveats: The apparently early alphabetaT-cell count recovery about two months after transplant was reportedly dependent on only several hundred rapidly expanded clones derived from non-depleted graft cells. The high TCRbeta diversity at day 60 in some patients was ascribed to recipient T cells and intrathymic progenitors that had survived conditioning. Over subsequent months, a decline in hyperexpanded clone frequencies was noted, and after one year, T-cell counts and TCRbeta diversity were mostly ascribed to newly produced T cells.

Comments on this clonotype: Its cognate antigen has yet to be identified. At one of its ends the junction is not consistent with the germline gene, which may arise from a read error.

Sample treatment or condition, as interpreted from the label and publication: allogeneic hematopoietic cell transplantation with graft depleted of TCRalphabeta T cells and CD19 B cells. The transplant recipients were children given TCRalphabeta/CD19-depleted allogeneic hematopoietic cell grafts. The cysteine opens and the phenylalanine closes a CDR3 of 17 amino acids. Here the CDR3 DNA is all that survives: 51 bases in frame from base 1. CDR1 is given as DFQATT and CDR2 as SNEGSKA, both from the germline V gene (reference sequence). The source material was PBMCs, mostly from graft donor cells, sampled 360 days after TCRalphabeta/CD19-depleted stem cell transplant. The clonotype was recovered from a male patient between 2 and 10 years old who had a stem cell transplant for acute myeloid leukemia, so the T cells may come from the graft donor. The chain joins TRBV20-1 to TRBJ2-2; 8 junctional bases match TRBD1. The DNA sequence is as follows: TGCTGTGCTAGAGATAGCCAGGGGGCCTTGAACACCGGGGAGCTGTTTTTT. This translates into CCARDSQGALNTGELFF.